Each of the 10 T cell receptor beta chains below was sequenced from the same sample in a study of control samples from healthy donors and cancer patients. The data were produced by immunoSEQ multiplex PCR, yet TCRdb's version contains in-frame clones alone and is incomplete. This repertoire shows some 150,000 clones, roughly 94% found once; its top ten account for 14%. The sequenced sample consisted of PBMCs. These receptors came from a man between 60 and 70 years old with colorectal cancer.

The rearrangement joins TRBV4-3 to TRBJ2-7; 10 nucleotides line up with TRBD2. The CDR3 spans 16 residues. Germline V gives CDR1 LGHNA, CDR2 YSLEER. V lost 0 bases and J lost 2; bases outside the gene matches: 4. The CDR3 DNA reads as TGCGCCAGCAGCCAAGAATTAGCGGGGGGCCCCTACGAGCAGTACTTC. It is translated as CASSQELAGGPYEQYF.

This chain connects TRBV5-1 to TRBJ2-7; D is perhaps TRBD2 (6 bases). In germline, CDR1 is SGHRS, CDR2 YFSETQ. Trimming removed 4 bases at V and 4 bases at J, with 15 bases between. The CDR3 is 14 residues long. The CDR3 is CASSQTDGTYEQYF. CDR3 sequence (DNA): TGCGCCAGCAGCCAGACGGACGGGACTTACGAGCAGTACTTC.

This clone has just one count. The chain combines TRBV30 with TRBJ1-4; TRBD1 aligns across 7 bases. Germline V gene lookup returns CDR1 GTSNPN and CDR2 SVGIG (reference sequence). The CDR3 runs 15 residues. V lost 1 base, J lost 8 bases, and 10 bases stayed unmatched. The CDR3 here is CAWSAAGGGREKLFF. In DNA form, the CDR3 reads TGTGCCTGGAGTGCCGCAGGGGGTGGAAGGGAAAAACTGTTTTTT.

The chain joins TRBV10-2 to TRBJ1-1; D gene uncertain. Germline V gives CDR1 WSHSY, CDR2 SAAADI. Trimming shortened V by 0 bases and J by 0 bases, and 8 bases separated the two germline ends. This CDR3 is built from 15 residues. DNA for the CDR3: TGCGCCAGCAGTGAGTCATGGAGGTTGAACACTGAAGCTTTCTTT. As protein: CASSESWRLNTEAFF.

The gene calls are TRBV29-1 and TRBJ1-3; D perhaps matches TRBD1 (5 bases). Germline V CDR1 and CDR2: SQVTM, ANQGSEA. Trimming removed 7 bases at V and 0 bases at J, with 10 bases between. The CDR3 consists of 13 residues. For the CDR3, the DNA is TGCAGCGCCGGGGGGAGCTCTGGAAACACCATATATTTT. Translated, it gives CSAGGSSGNTIYF.

This clone was recorded only once. The chain joins TRBV29-1 to TRBJ1-3; D not resolved. The germline V gene has CDR1 SQVTM and CDR2 ANQGSEA. V gave up 7 bases and J gave up 0 bases, with 7 bases separating them. The CDR3 has 12 residues. CDR3 amino acids: CSGRDSGNTIYF. In DNA, the CDR3 is TGCAGCGGGCGGGACTCTGGAAACACCATATATTTT.

The chain joins TRBV7-7 to TRBJ2-5, with 7 bases aligning to TRBD2. J lost 1 base, V lost 3 bases, and 8 bases had no gene match. Germline loops: CDR1 SSHAT, CDR2 FNYEAQ (reference sequence). CDR3 size: 16 residues. CDR3 DNA: TGTGCCAGCAGCTTTGGCCGGGGACTAAGCCAAGAGACCCAGTACTTC. Translation: CASSFGRGLSQETQYF.

The genes are TRBV4-1 and TRBJ2-5; 7 nucleotides agree with TRBD1. CDR1 is MGHRA, CDR2 YSYEKL, per germline. This CDR3 has 15 residues. The V gene end was trimmed by 1 base and the J gene end by 2 bases; junction bases not matched to a gene: 4. The chain's CDR3 is CASSQGSGQQETQYF. CDR3 nucleotide sequence: TGCGCCAGCAGCCAAGGTTCGGGACAGCAAGAGACCCAGTACTTC.

The chain has TRBV24-1 and TRBJ2-2; maybe TRBD1 (6 bases). CDR3 size: 13 residues. CDR1 is KGHDR and CDR2 is SFDVKD in the germline V gene. Trimming stripped 11 bases from V and 1 base from J, with 10 bases between. The CDR3: CASLQGNTGELFF. The CDR3 nucleotides read TGTGCCAGTCTACAGGGGAACACCGGGGAGCTGTTTTTT.

The chain joins TRBV21-1 to TRBJ2-7; TRBD2 is taken as the D call from the table, unchecked against the DNA. TRBV21-1 is deemed a pseudogene. CDR3 length: 13 residues. CDR3: CASSCRDSYEQYF. The CDR3 DNA is TGTGCCAGCAGCTGCCGGGACTCGTACGAGCAGTACTTC.